This TCR beta chain was sequenced for a study of cytomegalovirus exposure and HLA in healthy donors. About the study: A later analysis reported the same platform for the roughly 120 validation repertoires and the roughly 630 first-cohort repertoires. Findings and limits, study-wide: According to reports, the classifier identified cytomegalovirus status with high specificity and sensitivity. CMV antigen specificity of a few CMV-associated chains was confirmed in vitro. The majority of TCR sequences were rare, yet some public TCRs appeared in many donors.

Turning to this clone: Its antigen is as yet unknown.

Assay used: immunoSEQ multiplex PCR; TCRdb lists only in-frame clones, some missing. The sample records approximately 210,000 clones, around 90% being singletons. Trimming stripped 6 bases from V and 2 bases from J, with 12 bases between. CDR3 size: 14 residues. CDR1 LNHNV and CDR2 YYDKDF come from the germline V gene (reference sequence). The rearrangement uses TRBV15 and TRBJ2-3; D might be TRBD1 (6 bases). Sequenced: PBMCs. The clonotype was recovered from a woman aged 18-35 years in good health and CMV-seronegative. The CDR3 sequence: CATRGTLLTDTQYF. CDR3 bases: TGTGCCACCAGGGGGACACTGCTCACAGATACGCAGTATTTT. The variable domain in full, completed from reference TRBV15 and TRBJ2-3, reads DAMVIQNPRYQVTQFGKPVTLSCSQTLNHNVMYWYQQKSSQAPKLLFHYYDKDFNNEADTPDNFQSRRPNTSFCFLDIRSPGLGDTAMYLCATRGTLLTDTQYFGPGTRLTVL.